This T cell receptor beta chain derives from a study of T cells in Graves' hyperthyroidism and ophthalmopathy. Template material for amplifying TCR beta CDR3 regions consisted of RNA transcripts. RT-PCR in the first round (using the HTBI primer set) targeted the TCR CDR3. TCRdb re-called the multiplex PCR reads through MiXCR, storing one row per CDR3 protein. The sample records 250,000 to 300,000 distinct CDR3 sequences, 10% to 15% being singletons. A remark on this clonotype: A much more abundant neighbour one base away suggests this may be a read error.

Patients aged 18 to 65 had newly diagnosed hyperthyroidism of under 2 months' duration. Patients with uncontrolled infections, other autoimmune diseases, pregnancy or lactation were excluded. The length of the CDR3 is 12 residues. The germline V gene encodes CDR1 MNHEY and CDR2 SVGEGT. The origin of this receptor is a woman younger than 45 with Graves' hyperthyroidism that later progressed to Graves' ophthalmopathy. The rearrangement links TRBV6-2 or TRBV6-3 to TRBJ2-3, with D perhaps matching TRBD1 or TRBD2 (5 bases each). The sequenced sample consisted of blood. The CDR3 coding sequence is TGTGCCAGCAGCGACTTGGGGGATACGCGGTATTTT. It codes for CASSDLGDTRYF.